Listed below are T cell receptor beta chains from one sample, sequenced in a study of neurological immune-mediated disorders. TCRdb ran MiXCR on the 5' RACE reads and lists one entry per CDR3 protein. In the table there are 20,000 to 25,000 distinct CDR3 sequences, roughly an eighth of which are singletons. Sample: CD4+ T cells from blood. All receptors derive from a female donor with HTLV-1-associated myelopathy (HAM/TSP). The CDR3 runs from the conserved cysteine through the conserved F or W. The order of the fields is J gene, D gene, clone size, V gene, CDR3 protein, CDR3 DNA. D genes are given only for firm matches. The size field is filled for only some rows; it gives once, few, many or a size class.

>TRBJ2-1|.|many|TRBV7-2
CASSQDYYNEQFF
TGTGCCAGCAGCCAAGACTACTACAATGAGCAGTTCTTC
>TRBJ1-2|.|many|TRBV15
CATSRETARAYGYTF
TGTGCCACCAGCAGAGAAACCGCCAGGGCCTATGGCTACACCTTC
>TRBJ1-3|.|many|TRBV12-3/TRBV12-4
CASLAHYGWNTIYF
TGTGCCAGCCTCGCTCATTATGGTTGGAACACCATATATTTT
>TRBJ1-4|TRBD1|many|TRBV27
CASKSLGTGNEKLFF
TGTGCCAGCAAATCACTCGGGACAGGGAATGAAAAACTGTTTTTT
>TRBJ2-5|TRBD2|many|TRBV4-2
CASSQHAIAGGIQETQYF
TGTGCCAGCAGCCAACATGCCATAGCGGGGGGGATACAAGAGACCCAGTACTTC
>TRBJ1-5|.|many|TRBV5-1
CASSLAPGDSNQPQHF
TGCGCCAGCAGCTTGGCCCCGGGGGATAGCAATCAGCCCCAGCATTTT
>TRBJ2-6|.|many|TRBV27
CASSPNGANVLTF
TGTGCCAGCAGTCCCAATGGGGCCAACGTCCTGACTTTC
>TRBJ2-1|TRBD2|.|TRBV3-1
CASSPRFYRVTSGRTFEQFF
TGTGCCAGCAGCCCTAGATTCTACCGGGTCACTAGCGGGAGGACCTTTGAGCAGTTCTTC
>TRBJ2-2|TRBD1|many|TRBV7-8
CASNTDRGLYTGELFF
TGTGCCAGCAACACCGACAGGGGGCTTTACACCGGGGAGCTGTTTTTT
>TRBJ1-1|.|.|TRBV20-1
CSAIDPTDNTEAFF
TGCAGTGCTATAGATCCGACAGATAACACTGAAGCTTTCTTT
>TRBJ2-5|.|many|TRBV7-2
CASSPEGPIRETQYF
TGTGCCAGCAGCCCCGAGGGACCCATCAGGGAGACCCAGTACTTC
>TRBJ2-2|.|many|TRBV20-1
CSARDPGGGELFF
TGCAGTGCTAGAGATCCTGGGGGCGGGGAGCTGTTTTTT
>TRBJ2-1|.|many|TRBV5-1
CASSLTRVNEQFF
TGCGCCAGCAGCCTGACGAGGGTCAATGAGCAGTTCTTC
>TRBJ2-7|TRBD1|many|TRBV6-5
CASSKTGVGTYEQYF
TGTGCCAGCAGCAAGACAGGGGTGGGGACCTACGAGCAGTACTTC
>TRBJ2-3|TRBD2|many|TRBV7-2
CASSEAAGGGTDTQYF
TGTGCCAGCAGCGAAGCAGCGGGGGGCGGCACAGATACGCAGTATTTT
>TRBJ2-5|.|many|TRBV25-1
CASSDPRQYQETQYF
TGTGCCAGCAGTGACCCGCGACAGTACCAAGAGACCCAGTACTTC
>TRBJ2-1|.|many|TRBV20-1
CSAPGPMYNEQFF
TGCAGTGCTCCTGGTCCGATGTACAATGAGCAGTTCTTC
>TRBJ2-7|.|medium-sized|TRBV3-1
CASSLGRDEQYF
TGTGCCAGCAGCCTGGGTAGGGACGAGCAGTACTTC
>TRBJ1-1|TRBD1|many|TRBV9
CASSVDGTGWTEAFF
TGTGCCAGCAGCGTAGATGGGACAGGGTGGACTGAAGCTTTCTTT
>TRBJ2-3|.|many|TRBV21-1
CASSKEGLRISTDTQYF
TGTGCCAGCAGCAAAGAAGGGTTACGGATTAGCACAGATACGCAGTATTTT
>TRBJ2-3|TRBD2|many|TRBV7-3
CASSLGRGLGLDTQYF
TGTGCCAGCAGCTTAGGCCGAGGACTAGGGCTAGATACGCAGTATTTT
>TRBJ2-7|TRBD1|many|TRBV5-1
CASSDDRVLSYEQYF
TGCGCCAGCAGCGATGACAGGGTACTCTCCTACGAGCAGTACTTC
>TRBJ2-7|.|medium-sized|TRBV24-1
CATSDRGYEQYF
TGTGCCACCAGTGACAGGGGTTACGAGCAGTACTTC
>TRBJ1-2|.|many|TRBV5-4
CASSPGADNYGYTF
TGTGCCAGCAGCCCTGGGGCAGACAACTATGGCTACACCTTC
>TRBJ2-3|TRBD2|few|TRBV7-2
CASSGGGTSGWAAQYF
TGTGCCAGCAGCGGTGGGGGGACTAGCGGGTGGGCGGCGCAGTATTTT
>TRBJ1-1|.|medium-sized|TRBV20-1
CSAAMGGEAFF
TGCAGTGCGGCTATGGGTGGTGAAGCTTTCTTT
>TRBJ2-3|.|.|TRBV5-1
CASSRGNQQGGDTQYF
TGCGCCAGCAGCCGTGGGAACCAACAAGGGGGAGATACGCAGTATTTT
>TRBJ1-1|.|many|TRBV20-1
CSARDVSLGGTEAFF
TGCAGTGCTAGAGACGTATCCCTGGGTGGGACTGAAGCTTTCTTT
>TRBJ1-1|.|.|TRBV30
CAWTRGGSNTEAFF
TGTGCCTGGACGAGGGGGGGCTCGAACACTGAAGCTTTCTTT
>TRBJ2-7|.|many|TRBV20-1
CSATRGAYEQYF
TGCAGTGCTACCCGGGGCGCCTACGAGCAGTACTTC
>TRBJ2-7|TRBD2|once|TRBV2
CASTLAGGSGEQYF
TGTGCCAGCACCTTAGCGGGAGGGTCAGGAGAGCAGTACTTC
>TRBJ2-1|TRBD2|many|TRBV20-1
CSASKREGRAEQFF
TGCAGTGCTAGCAAGCGGGAGGGCCGGGCTGAGCAGTTCTTC
>TRBJ2-7|TRBD1|.|TRBV12-3/TRBV12-4
CASSDRGHPYEQYF
TGTGCCAGCAGCGACAGGGGCCACCCCTACGAGCAGTACTTC
>TRBJ1-2|.|many|TRBV29-1
CSGGDTGLSGGYTF
TGCAGCGGAGGGGACACCGGGCTTTCGGGTGGCTACACCTTC
>TRBJ2-1|TRBD2|many|TRBV20-1
CSARDELAAEQFF
TGCAGTGCTAGAGATGAACTAGCGGCCGAGCAGTTCTTC
>TRBJ2-5|.|many|TRBV20-1
CSASGAQETQYF
TGCAGTGCTAGCGGAGCGCAAGAGACCCAGTACTTC
>TRBJ2-1|TRBD1|many|TRBV30
CAWSRDRASNEQFF
TGTGCCTGGAGCCGGGACAGGGCAAGTAATGAGCAGTTCTTC
>TRBJ1-1|.|.|TRBV18
CASSSRFGRGDLDEAFF
TGTGCCAGCTCTTCTAGATTCGGCAGGGGCGACCTAGATGAAGCTTTCTTT
>TRBJ2-7|TRBD1|few|TRBV19
CASSPGQANYEQYF
TGTGCCAGTAGTCCTGGACAGGCCAACTACGAGCAGTACTTC
>TRBJ2-1|.|.|TRBV20-1
CSASFTSYNEQFF
TGCAGTGCTAGCTTTACTAGCTACAATGAGCAGTTCTTC
>TRBJ2-1|TRBD1|many|TRBV11-3
CASSFEQGAYNEQFF
TGTGCCAGCAGCTTTGAGCAGGGGGCTTACAATGAGCAGTTCTTC
>TRBJ1-5|.|many|TRBV5-1
CASTGNQPQHF
TGCGCCAGCACGGGGAATCAGCCCCAGCATTTT
>TRBJ2-3|TRBD2|many|TRBV27
CASSSGRLAGRNTDTQYF
TGTGCCAGCAGTTCCGGCCGACTAGCGGGGCGTAACACAGATACGCAGTATTTT
>TRBJ2-2|.|many|TRBV12-3/TRBV12-4
CASRATRGTGELFF
TGTGCCAGCAGAGCGACGAGGGGGACCGGGGAGCTGTTTTTT
>TRBJ2-1|.|many|TRBV20-1
CSAWRGGGGNYNEQFF
TGCAGTGCATGGAGAGGGGGCGGGGGAAACTACAATGAGCAGTTCTTC
>TRBJ1-1|TRBD1|many|TRBV20-1
CSAPLRTGYAFF
TGCAGTGCACCACTAAGGACAGGGTATGCTTTCTTT
>TRBJ2-5|.|many|TRBV11-3
CASSFLAEGETQYF
TGTGCCAGCAGCTTTCTGGCGGAGGGGGAGACCCAGTACTTC
>TRBJ2-7|TRBD2|few|TRBV6-6
CASSYSSGGAYEQYF
TGTGCCAGCAGTTACTCTAGCGGGGGGGCCTACGAGCAGTACTTC
>TRBJ1-5|.|many|TRBV20-1
CSARGGNSNQPQHF
TGCAGTGCTAGGGGCGGGAATAGCAATCAGCCCCAGCATTTT
>TRBJ1-4|.|many|TRBV5-1
CASSLEDEKLFF
TGCGCCAGCAGCTTGGAGGATGAAAAACTGTTTTTT
>TRBJ1-5|.|many|TRBV5-4
CASSPGQNQPQHF
TGTGCCAGCAGCCCCGGACAGAATCAGCCCCAGCATTTT
>TRBJ1-2|TRBD1|many|TRBV5-6
CASSSGTGGYYGYTF
TGTGCCAGCAGCTCTGGGACAGGGGGGTACTATGGCTACACCTTC
>TRBJ2-5|TRBD1|many|TRBV5-1
CASSPGQSQETQYF
TGCGCCAGCAGCCCGGGACAGTCCCAAGAGACCCAGTACTTC
>TRBJ2-5|TRBD1|many|TRBV7-2
CASSLTSGQGNTQYF
TGTGCCAGCAGCTTAACTTCGGGACAGGGTAACACCCAGTACTTC
>TRBJ1-5|.|many|TRBV29-1
CSVQEDSNQPQHF
TGCAGCGTACAGGAAGATAGCAATCAGCCCCAGCATTTT
>TRBJ2-3|TRBD2|.|TRBV3-1
CASSQEFRTSGGQDTQYF
TGTGCCAGCAGCCAAGAGTTCCGGACTAGCGGGGGGCAAGATACGCAGTATTTT
>TRBJ2-5|TRBD2|many|TRBV20-1
CSARGLAGGQETQYF
TGCAGTGCTAGAGGACTAGCGGGGGGGCAAGAGACCCAGTACTTC
>TRBJ1-3|TRBD1|few|TRBV20-1
CSAKTGGSAGNTIYF
TGCAGTGCTAAAACAGGGGGATCGGCTGGAAACACCATATATTTT
>TRBJ2-2|.|many|TRBV5-1
CASSLNGGHTGELFF
TGCGCCAGCAGCTTGAACGGGGGTCACACCGGGGAGCTGTTTTTT
>TRBJ1-2|.|.|TRBV28
CASSLPQTWGAYGYTF
TGTGCCAGCAGTCTCCCACAGACATGGGGCGCCTATGGCTACACCTTC